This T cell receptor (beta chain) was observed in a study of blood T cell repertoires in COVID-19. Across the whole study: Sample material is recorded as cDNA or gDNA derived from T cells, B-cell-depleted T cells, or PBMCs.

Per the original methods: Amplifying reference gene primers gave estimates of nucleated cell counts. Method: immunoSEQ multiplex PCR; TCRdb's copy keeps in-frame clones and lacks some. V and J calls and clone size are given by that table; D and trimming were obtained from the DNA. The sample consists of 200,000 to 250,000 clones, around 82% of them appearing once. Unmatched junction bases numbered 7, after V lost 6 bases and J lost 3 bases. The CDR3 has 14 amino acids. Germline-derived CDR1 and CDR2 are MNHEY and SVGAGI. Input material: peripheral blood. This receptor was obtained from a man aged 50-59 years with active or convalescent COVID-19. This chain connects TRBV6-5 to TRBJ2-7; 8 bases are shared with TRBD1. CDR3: CASSRDRRLYEQYF. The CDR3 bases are TGTGCCAGCAGCAGGGACAGGAGGCTCTACGAGCAGTACTTC.